Reported below is one T cell receptor (beta chain). Its specificity is not known. Profiled with immunoSEQ multiplex PCR; TCRdb holds only in-frame clones, not every one. The repertoire includes approximately 24,000 clones, roughly 96% of them detected once, and roughly 0.16% sits in the top ten. The CDR3 length is 16 residues. Per the germline V gene, CDR1 is MNHNS and CDR2 is SASEGT. V lost 0 bases and J lost 0, with 11 bases in between. This sample was taken from a study of B cell selection in AIRE deficiency. Study-wide findings and caveats: Only 9.3% of around 3,800 shared Treg sequences were patient-specific; about 30% healthy-specific. Healthy Tconv contained around two fifths of shared healthy Treg sequences; only TCRbeta sequenced. Patient Tconv cells held 30% to 35% of Treg sequences shared by healthy donors. Shared Treg sequences were biased toward short CDR3s with few non-templated nucleotide insertions.

Conventional CD4 T cells were sorted as CD4+CD127+ cells. J is TRBJ1-1 and V is TRBV6-1; tentative D call: TRBD1 (5 bases). Sequenced: CD4+CD127+ conventional T cells sorted from PBMCs. The receptor's source is a human donor in good health. The CDR3: CASSEAMGRMNTEAFF. Written as DNA, the CDR3 is TGTGCCAGCAGTGAAGCTATGGGACGGATGAACACTGAAGCTTTCTTT.